This is a list of T cell receptor beta chains from one sample in a study of CD8 T cells and mutated HIV epitopes. These receptors' targets are unknown. TCRdb passed the single-cell sequencing reads through MiXCR, listing each CDR3 protein once. In total, the table holds nearly 40 distinct CDR3 sequences. The sample was cultured CD8+ T cells from PBMCs, selected for response to a KY11 peptide variant, taken during chronic HIV-1 infection. The source is a male donor with chronic HIV-1 infection. CDR3s include the opening cysteine and the closing phenylalanine or tryptophan. The D gene is left open where the match is weak. Size values are once, few and many counts, or a class for expanded clones, and some rows have none.

V	D	J	size	DNA	CDR3
TRBV20-1	-	TRBJ1-3	-	TGCAGTGCCCCTCACCAGAATGCTAACTATGGCTACACCTTATATTTT	CSAPHQNANYGYTLYF
TRBV3-1	-	TRBJ1-1	-	TGTGCCAGCAGCCAAGACATTAACAGCAACACTGCAGCTTTCTTT	CASSQDINSNTAAFF
TRBV3-1	-	TRBJ2-1	hyperexpanded	TGTGCCAGCAGCCAAGTAGGGGGGGGGGCGGATAATGAGCAGTTCTTC	CASSQVGGGADNEQFF
TRBV3-1	-	TRBJ2-7	-	TGTGCCAGCAGCCGAGATTACCGGAGCAAGCAGTACTTC	CASSRDYRSKQYF
TRBV5-6	-	TRBJ2-1	hyperexpanded	TGTGCCAGCAGCTTGCGGTCGTACAATGAGCAGTTCTTC	CASSLRSYNEQFF
TRBV3-1	-	TRBJ2-7	-	TGTGCCAGCAGCCAAGTAGGGGGGTGCTCCTACGAGCAGTACTTC	CASSQVGGCSYEQYF
TRBV5-6	-	TRBJ1-4	large	TGTGCCAGCAGCTTGTGGGTCTTCCATGAAAAACTGTTTTTT	CASSLWVFHEKLFF
TRBV20-1	-	TRBJ2-7	medium-sized	TGCAGTGCTAGGGGGTTCTCCTACGAGCAGTACTTC	CSARGFSYEQYF
TRBV20-1	-	TRBJ1-2	hyperexpanded	TGCAGTCCTACCGGGACCAACTATGGCTACACCTTC	CSPTGTNYGYTF
TRBV3-1	-	TRBJ2-7	few	TGTGCCAGCAGCCAAGTAGGGGGATACGAGCAGTACTTC	CASSQVGGYEQYF
TRBV20-1	TRBD1	TRBJ2-5	large	TGCAGTGCTAGCAAAATACCGGGACAGGGAGCCCAGTACTTC	CSASKIPGQGAQYF
TRBV27	-	TRBJ1-5	hyperexpanded	TGTGCCAGCAGTTTCCTCCCCTGGAGAGATCGCTTGGGCAATCAGCCCCAGCATTTT	CASSFLPWRDRLGNQPQHF
TRBV20-1	-	TRBJ1-2	-	TGCAGTGTTACAGACTATGGCTACACCTTC	CSVTDYGYTF
TRBV2	-	TRBJ2-7	large	TGTGCCGGCGACGCCGGGGTGGACGAGCAGTACTTC	CAGDAGVDEQYF
TRBV20-1	-	TRBJ1-2	hyperexpanded	TGCAGTGCCCCTCACCAGAATGCTAACTATGGCTACACCTTC	CSAPHQNANYGYTF
TRBV20-1	-	TRBJ1-2	few	TGCAGTGCTTATACAGGTGAACGGGAAGGCTACACCTTC	CSAYTGEREGYTF
TRBV12-3/TRBV12-4	TRBD1	TRBJ1-3	large	TGTGCCAGCGGCTGCCTCCCGGGACAGCCCGACTCTGGAAACACCATATATTTT	CASGCLPGQPDSGNTIYF
TRBV5-1	-	TRBJ2-1	-	TGCGCCAGCGCCCAGGCAAACTACAATGAGCAGTTCTTC	CASAQANYNEQFF
TRBV3-1	-	TRBJ2-7	large	TGTGCCAGCAGCCAAGATTACCGGAGCGAGCAGTACTTC	CASSQDYRSEQYF